This T cell receptor beta chain emerged from a study of blood T cell repertoires in COVID-19. The table lists this clone with a few counts. This CDR3 has 18 residues. V was trimmed by 2 bases and J by 0 bases, leaving 17 bases between them. Germline V CDR1 and CDR2: MNHEY, SVGEGT. TCRdb keeps only in-frame clones here, not all; method: immunoSEQ multiplex PCR. The table has approximately 160,000 clones, 84% seen once; the top ten hold 7.5% to 8%. The sequence came from a middle-aged man who had recovered from COVID-19. Sequenced: peripheral blood. The chain joins TRBV6-2 or TRBV6-3 to TRBJ2-1, with D unresolved. CDR3 sequence reads: CASSYGVATPSSYNEQFF. The CDR3 DNA follows: TGTGCCAGCAGTTACGGCGTAGCCACACCAAGCTCCTACAATGAGCAGTTCTTC.